This T cell receptor (beta chain) was found in a study of cytomegalovirus exposure and HLA in healthy donors. General study points: Many donors carried some public TCRs, although rarity characterized most TCR sequences. Reports credit the classifier with highly specific, highly sensitive diagnosis of cytomegalovirus status.

The PCR was carried out with 60 Vbeta primers and 13 Jbeta primers. As processed by the authors: Per a later analysis, the number of unique TCR beta chains was some 82 million, of which 8.5 million to 11 million were shared. Data came from immunoSEQ multiplex PCR; TCRdb stores just in-frame clones and leaves some out. From that table come the V and J calls and clone size; the DNA was used to work out D and trimming. This repertoire shows 120,000 to 150,000 clones, roughly four fifths found once; its top ten account for around 2.6%. The CDR3 is 14 residues long. Trimming removed 2 bases from V and 4 bases from J, with 13 bases in between. Germline loops: CDR1 SGHTS, CDR2 YDEGEE. About this clone: The antigen remains undetermined.

Sequenced material: PBMCs. This chain uses TRBV5-8 with TRBJ2-7; D possibly corresponds to TRBD2 (6 bases). The TCR originated in a male donor in good health and CMV-seronegative. The CDR3 coding sequence is TGTGCCAGCAGCTTAGGGGAGGCCCCTTACGAGCAGTACTTC. This translates into CASSLGEAPYEQYF. Based on the CDR3 plus reference TRBV5-8 and TRBJ2-7, the full variable domain is EAGVTQSPTHLIKTRGQQATLRCSPISGHTSVYWYQQALGLGLQFLLWYDEGEERNRGNFPPRFSGRQFPNYSSELNVNALELEDSALYLCASSLGEAPYEQYFGPGTRLTVT.